The next 17 T cell receptor beta chains were all read from a single sample in a study of T cells in Graves' hyperthyroidism and ophthalmopathy. Amplification of TCR beta CDR3 regions was performed using RNA transcripts as template. HTBI primers were employed in a first-round RT-PCR of the TCR CDR3. One entry per CDR3 protein, called by TCRdb with MiXCR from the multiplex PCR reads. In the table there are about 580,000 distinct CDR3 sequences, about 14% of which are singletons. The sequencing input was blood. The receptor set was obtained from a woman in her twenties or thirties with Graves' hyperthyroidism that later progressed to Graves' ophthalmopathy.

This chain connects TRBV28 to TRBJ1-6, with D uncertain. CDR3 length equals 15 residues. Per germline, CDR1 MDHEN and CDR2 SYDVKM. The germline V and J ends were trimmed by 2 bases and 6 bases, with 11 bases remaining between them. CDR3 nucleotide sequence: TGTGCCAGCAGTTTAGAGGGTACTGCTAATTCACCCCTCCACTTT. Residues: CASSLEGTANSPLHF.

This clonotype was counted ten times or more. The chain employs TRBV27 and TRBJ2-1; maybe TRBD2 (6 bases). CDR1 is MNHEY and CDR2 is SMNVEV in the germline V gene (reference sequence). V was clipped by 3 bases and J by 2 bases, with 8 bases between them. This CDR3 is 14 amino acids long. CDR3: CASSFGSTYNEQFF. CDR3 coding DNA: TGTGCCAGCAGTTTCGGGAGTACCTACAATGAGCAGTTCTTC.

The sample holds many counts of this clonotype. The chain combines TRBV6-5 with TRBJ2-7; 7 nucleotides match TRBD2. Looked up from germline, CDR1 is MNHEY and CDR2 is SVGAGI. This CDR3 comprises 15 residues. V trimming: 2 bases; J trimming: 3 bases; junction bases outside the gene matches: 7. The DNA of the CDR3 is TGTGCCAGCAGTTACCTCCGCGGGAGAGGCTACGAGCAGTACTTC. It translates to CASSYLRGRGYEQYF.

This clonotype showed up many times. The V and J genes are TRBV19 and TRBJ2-1; TRBD1 agrees at 9 bases. Germline-derived CDR1 and CDR2 are LNHDA and SQIVND (reference sequence). V shed 10 bases, J shed 2 bases, and the junction held 6 bases outside the gene matches. CDR3 size: 14 residues. This CDR3 is CATEGQGTYNEQFF. CDR3 in DNA: TGTGCCACTGAAGGACAGGGGACCTACAATGAGCAGTTCTTC.

This clonotype was seen many times. The J gene is TRBJ2-7, the V gene TRBV19; possibly TRBD1 or TRBD2 for D (5 bases each). V gave up 9 bases and J gave up 3 bases, with 15 bases separating them. Germline CDR1 LNHDA, CDR2 SQIVND (reference sequence). The CDR3 consists of 13 residues. As DNA, the CDR3 is TGTGCCAGCGGCCGGGACGAGGGCTACGAGCAGTACTTC. Amino acids: CASGRDEGYEQYF.

The chain uses TRBV7-3 and TRBJ1-1; D call uncertain. V lost 7 bases to trimming and J lost 6 bases, with 15 bases between them. The germline V gene has CDR1 SGHTA and CDR2 FQGTGA. This CDR3 is 13 amino acids long. The DNA of the CDR3 is TGTGCCAGCACCCTGAAAGAGGGTTCTGAAGCTTTCTTT. This sequence encodes CASTLKEGSEAFF.

The gene calls are TRBV20-1 and TRBJ2-1, with 10 bases lining up with TRBD2. This CDR3 is built from 17 residues. Germline CDR1 DFQATT, CDR2 SNEGSKA (reference sequence). V dropped 0 bases and J dropped 6; count of bases not matched to a gene: 11. CDR3 coding DNA: TGCAGTGCTAGAGACGATTCTAGCGGGAGAGGTCTCAATGAGCAGTTCTTC. Protein: CSARDDSSGRGLNEQFF.

This clonotype was observed once. This chain joins TRBV28 and TRBJ2-7; no reliable D call. This CDR3 comprises 13 residues. Trimming pared 1 base from V and 9 bases from J, leaving 13 bases between. CDR1 is MDHEN, CDR2 SYDVKM, per germline. The DNA for the CDR3 is TGTGCCAGCAGTTTATCACGGACGCGAGGGCAGTACTTC. This encodes CASSLSRTRGQYF.

This clonotype is a singleton in its sample. A much larger clonotype is one base distant, so this may be a read error. This rearrangement joins TRBV28 to TRBJ2-7; a weak D match, TRBD2 (5 bases). The CDR3 runs 13 residues. CDR1 and CDR2 from the germline V gene are MDHEN and SYDVKM. In DNA, the CDR3 is TGTGCCAGCAGATCGGGTACGGGATACGAGCAGCACTTC. This encodes CASRSGTGYEQHF.

V and J are TRBV3-1 and TRBJ1-4, with D maybe TRBD1 (6 bases). CDR1 and CDR2 (germline): LGHDT, YNNKEL (reference sequence). The CDR3 sequence is 15 residues long. The ends were cut back, 5 bases at V and 5 bases at J, with 15 bases in the middle. CDR3 bases: TGTGCCAGCAGCACGTGGACAGTCCAAAATGAAAAACTGTTTTTT. This encodes CASSTWTVQNEKLFF.

The V call is TRBV25-1, the J call TRBJ2-5; 10 bases fit TRBD1. Germline values: CDR1 MGHDK, CDR2 SYGVNS. The CDR3 runs 14 residues. The V gene end was trimmed by 7 bases and the J gene end by 3 bases; junction bases not matched to a gene: 5. CDR3 nucleotides: TGTGCCAGCAACCGGGACAGGGGCGAAGAGACCCAGTACTTC. This encodes CASNRDRGEETQYF.

This clonotype was recorded a few times. Germline and junction disagree at one end, which may indicate a read error. V usage is TRBV20-1 and J usage is TRBJ1-2; no firm D call. CDR1 is DFQATT and CDR2 is SNEGSKA in the germline V gene (reference sequence). The CDR3 extends over 11 amino acids. The CDR3 coding sequence is TGCAGTGCCACCGGACCGACCGATCTGGCCTTC. It translates to CSATGPTDLAF.

On this clonotype: This sequence may be a read error, since a much larger clone differs from it by one base. The rearrangement joins TRBV2 to TRBJ2-1; no definite D call. CDR1 and CDR2 from the germline V gene are SNHLY and FYNNEI. The CDR3 totals 10 residues. V lost 2 bases to trimming and J lost 7 bases, with 0 bases between them. In nucleotides, the CDR3 is TGTGCCAGCAGTGAAAATGAGCAGTTCTTC. Translation: CASSENEQFF. The variable domain in full, with the rest retrieved from reference TRBV2 and TRBJ2-1, is EPEVTQTPSHQVTQMGQEVILRCVPISNHLYFYWYRQILGQKVEFLVSFYNNEISEKSEIFDDQFSVERPDGSNFTLKIRSTKLEDSAMYFCASSENEQFFGPGTRLTVL.

This clonotype has a handful of counts. V usage is TRBV19 and J usage is TRBJ1-2; 7 nucleotides match TRBD1. V was pared by 5 bases and J by 4 bases, with 13 bases of the junction left unmatched. This CDR3 spans 16 amino acids. Germline lookup yields CDR1 LNHDA and CDR2 SQIVND (reference sequence). The CDR3 DNA reads as TGTGCCAGTAGTCTGACCGGGACAGCCACCGCCTATGGCTACACCTTC. Residues: CASSLTGTATAYGYTF.

There are many counts of this clonotype. This rearrangement joins TRBV28 to TRBJ2-3; TRBD1 matches 10 bases. Germline V lookup: CDR1 MDHEN, CDR2 SYDVKM. This CDR3 comprises 14 residues. V was clipped by 10 bases and J by 4 bases; unmatched bases: 8. The CDR3 loop reads CAMRQGASPDTQYF. DNA for the CDR3: TGTGCCATGAGACAGGGGGCGTCCCCAGATACGCAGTATTTT.

In this sample, this clonotype turned up many times. In DNA form, the CDR3 reads TGTGCCAGCATTCCTAGGGGGGGAGAGACCCAGTACTTC. Translated, it gives CASIPRGGETQYF. This sequence joins TRBV11-2 and TRBJ2-5; D is perhaps TRBD2 (7 bases). Germline V CDR1 and CDR2: SGHAT, FQNNGV. This CDR3 comprises 13 residues. Trimming took 7 bases from V and 4 from J, leaving 13 bases between them.

The J gene is TRBJ2-5, the V gene TRBV5-6, with 7 bases matching TRBD2. CDR3 length equals 14 residues. V was pared by 5 bases and J by 4 bases, with 8 bases of the junction left unmatched. Looked up from germline, CDR1 is SGHDT and CDR2 is YYEEEE. The CDR3 reads CASSYREAGETQYF. The CDR3 DNA reads TGTGCCAGCAGTTATCGGGAGGCTGGAGAGACCCAGTACTTC.